A selection of T cell receptor beta chains follows, all from one sample in a study of early T cells in non-severe SARS-CoV-2 infection. TCRdb re-called the 5' RACE reads with MiXCR, one entry per CDR3 protein. The repertoire holds about 64,000 distinct CDR3 sequences, with over 4.5% as singletons. What was sequenced was whole blood. Receptor source: an adult who was a healthcare worker with PCR-confirmed SARS-CoV-2 infection or an uninfected control (not recorded which). Each CDR3 is given with its conserved first and last residue. A D gene is named only where the DNA matches it firmly. Some rows mark clone size as missing; the rest say once, few, many or name a class of expanded clone.

v_call: TRBV7-6
d_call: .
clone_size: .
j_call: TRBJ2-3
cdr3_nt: TGTGCCAGCAGCTTAGTTGGGGGAAGCACAGATACGCAGTATTTT
cdr3_aa: CASSLVGGSTDTQYF

v_call: TRBV7-2
d_call: .
clone_size: few
j_call: TRBJ2-7
cdr3_nt: TGTGCCAGCAGCTTAGGGGTAGTGACCTACGAGCAGTACTTC
cdr3_aa: CASSLGVVTYEQYF

v_call: TRBV6-2/TRBV6-3
d_call: TRBD2
clone_size: few
j_call: TRBJ2-7
cdr3_nt: TGTGCCAGCAGTTTCTCCATCCTGACTAGCGGGAGACCCTACGAGCAGTACTTC
cdr3_aa: CASSFSILTSGRPYEQYF

v_call: TRBV13
d_call: .
clone_size: many
j_call: TRBJ1-2
cdr3_nt: TGTGCCAGCAGCTTACAGGGGCGCGGCTATGGCTACACCTTC
cdr3_aa: CASSLQGRGYGYTF

v_call: TRBV7-9
d_call: TRBD1
clone_size: many
j_call: TRBJ2-3
cdr3_nt: TGTGCCAGCAGCTTAGATGGGACAGTCAACCCCCTGAGCACAGATACGCAGTATTTT
cdr3_aa: CASSLDGTVNPLSTDTQYF

v_call: TRBV20-1
d_call: .
clone_size: .
j_call: TRBJ2-1
cdr3_nt: TGCAGTGCTAGATCCGGGACGCTCTCCTACAATGAGCAGTTCTTC
cdr3_aa: CSARSGTLSYNEQFF

v_call: TRBV23-1
d_call: TRBD1
clone_size: .
j_call: TRBJ2-4
cdr3_nt: TGCGCCAGCAGTCAAGAGGGACAGTTCACCAGTTGGTCCACTCCCTCTCTAGCCAAAAACATTCAGTACTTC
cdr3_aa: CASSQEGQFTSWSTPSLAKNIQYF

v_call: TRBV28
d_call: .
clone_size: .
j_call: TRBJ1-2
cdr3_nt: TGTGCCAGCAGTTTGCCTAACTATGGCTACACCTTC
cdr3_aa: CASSLPNYGYTF

v_call: TRBV20-1
d_call: .
clone_size: many
j_call: TRBJ1-1
cdr3_nt: TGCAGTGCTAGAATTAGGGGCGGCAACACTGAAGCTTTCTTT
cdr3_aa: CSARIRGGNTEAFF

v_call: TRBV5-1
d_call: TRBD2
clone_size: many
j_call: TRBJ2-3
cdr3_nt: TGCGCCACCTCCTCTAGCGGAGATCCCACAGATACGCAGTATTTT
cdr3_aa: CATSSSGDPTDTQYF

v_call: TRBV6-5
d_call: .
clone_size: .
j_call: TRBJ1-5
cdr3_nt: TGTGCCAGCAGATTGAGTAGCAATCAGCCCCAGCATTTT
cdr3_aa: CASRLSSNQPQHF

v_call: TRBV12-5
d_call: TRBD2
clone_size: .
j_call: TRBJ2-3
cdr3_nt: TGTGCTAGTGGAGCCGGGACTAGCGGTTTCTCAGATACGCAGTATTTT
cdr3_aa: CASGAGTSGFSDTQYF

v_call: TRBV7-9
d_call: .
clone_size: many
j_call: TRBJ1-2
cdr3_nt: TGTGCCAGCAGCTTAGACTCGGCAGAGTGGTATGGCTACACCTTC
cdr3_aa: CASSLDSAEWYGYTF

v_call: TRBV10-3
d_call: TRBD2
clone_size: many
j_call: TRBJ2-2
cdr3_nt: TGTGCCACCTCAGAAGCGGGAGGGCCCGGGGAGCTGTTTTTT
cdr3_aa: CATSEAGGPGELFF

v_call: TRBV7-2
d_call: TRBD2
clone_size: few
j_call: TRBJ2-3
cdr3_nt: TGTGCCAGCAGCTCTAGCGGGACCACAGATACGCAGTATTTT
cdr3_aa: CASSSSGTTDTQYF

v_call: TRBV4-2
d_call: TRBD2
clone_size: .
j_call: TRBJ2-3
cdr3_nt: TGTGCCAGCAGCCGAGTAGCGGGAGCTGGCACAGATACGCAGTATTTT
cdr3_aa: CASSRVAGAGTDTQYF

v_call: TRBV7-9
d_call: .
clone_size: .
j_call: TRBJ2-1
cdr3_nt: TGTGCCAGCAGCCCGGAGCCTAGCCACAATGAGCAGTTCTTC
cdr3_aa: CASSPEPSHNEQFF

v_call: TRBV6-6
d_call: .
clone_size: many
j_call: TRBJ2-3
cdr3_nt: TGTGCCAGCAGTTATGGCAGGGGAAGCACAGATACGCAGTATTTT
cdr3_aa: CASSYGRGSTDTQYF